What follows is one TCR beta chain and its context. This clonotype occurred many times. Its antigen is currently not known. No much larger clone exists at a distance of one base, and base qualities are not known. Taken from the germline V gene (reference sequence), the CDR1 and CDR2 loops are LNHDA and SQIVND. Trimming costs V 2 bases and J 2 bases, and their ends lie 9 bases apart. Taken from cysteine to phenylalanine, the CDR3 has 15 residues. Left in the record is the CDR3 DNA by itself, 45 bases read in frame from the first base. This specimen comes from a study of breast tumors, draining lymph nodes, adjacent tissues (dated by TCRdb to the mid-2010s). Regarding the complete study: Breast cancer patients provided tumor, adjacent nontumor tissue and axillary lymph nodes, and the study compared the TCR beta repertoires across these three sources. In human breast cancer, the study set out to assess how tumor, surrounding tissue and draining lymph node repertoires relate to one another and whether T cells might be exchanged between them. Overall study outcomes, separate from this receptor: A scenario in which most tumor T cells derive from the lymph node and then expand within tumor tissue was judged to be consistent with the data. The similarity between tumor and nontumor tissue repertoires was significantly greater in luminal-like breast cancer than in basal-like breast cancer. The conclusion that tumor T cells originate in lymph nodes was framed as consistent with a hypothesis rather than directly demonstrated. Tumors showed preferential V and J gene usage, and their T-cell repertoire diversity fell below that of lymph nodes yet above that of nontumor tissue.

TCRdb shows the sequencer as Illumina HiSeq 2000. Multiplex PCR amplification was used to build the TCR beta chain libraries. High-throughput sequencing was used to analyze the amplified TCR beta chain products. TCRdb reanalyzed the raw reads on its own, using fastp at Q25 for trimming and MiXCR for clone calling, and kept in-frame beta chains. CDR3 protein sequences are deduplicated, and each keeps its most common genes and DNA. The sample has 170,000 or so distinct CDR3 sequences on record, roughly a third of them singletons. The ten largest clones add up to 4.3% of the sample. Lymph node samples were obtained from the axillary draining lymph nodes of breast cancer patients.

Sequences were obtained from axillary lymph node tissue. The V and J segments used are TRBV19 and TRBJ2-2; TRBD1 could be the D gene, as 5 bases match. This TCR was recovered from a female donor with breast cancer. Some clones in this sample may be carry-over from other donors' samples. In nucleotides, the sequence is TGTGCCAGTAGTATAACACAGGTCAACACCGGGGAGCTGTTTTTT. The encoded protein is CASSITQVNTGELFF.